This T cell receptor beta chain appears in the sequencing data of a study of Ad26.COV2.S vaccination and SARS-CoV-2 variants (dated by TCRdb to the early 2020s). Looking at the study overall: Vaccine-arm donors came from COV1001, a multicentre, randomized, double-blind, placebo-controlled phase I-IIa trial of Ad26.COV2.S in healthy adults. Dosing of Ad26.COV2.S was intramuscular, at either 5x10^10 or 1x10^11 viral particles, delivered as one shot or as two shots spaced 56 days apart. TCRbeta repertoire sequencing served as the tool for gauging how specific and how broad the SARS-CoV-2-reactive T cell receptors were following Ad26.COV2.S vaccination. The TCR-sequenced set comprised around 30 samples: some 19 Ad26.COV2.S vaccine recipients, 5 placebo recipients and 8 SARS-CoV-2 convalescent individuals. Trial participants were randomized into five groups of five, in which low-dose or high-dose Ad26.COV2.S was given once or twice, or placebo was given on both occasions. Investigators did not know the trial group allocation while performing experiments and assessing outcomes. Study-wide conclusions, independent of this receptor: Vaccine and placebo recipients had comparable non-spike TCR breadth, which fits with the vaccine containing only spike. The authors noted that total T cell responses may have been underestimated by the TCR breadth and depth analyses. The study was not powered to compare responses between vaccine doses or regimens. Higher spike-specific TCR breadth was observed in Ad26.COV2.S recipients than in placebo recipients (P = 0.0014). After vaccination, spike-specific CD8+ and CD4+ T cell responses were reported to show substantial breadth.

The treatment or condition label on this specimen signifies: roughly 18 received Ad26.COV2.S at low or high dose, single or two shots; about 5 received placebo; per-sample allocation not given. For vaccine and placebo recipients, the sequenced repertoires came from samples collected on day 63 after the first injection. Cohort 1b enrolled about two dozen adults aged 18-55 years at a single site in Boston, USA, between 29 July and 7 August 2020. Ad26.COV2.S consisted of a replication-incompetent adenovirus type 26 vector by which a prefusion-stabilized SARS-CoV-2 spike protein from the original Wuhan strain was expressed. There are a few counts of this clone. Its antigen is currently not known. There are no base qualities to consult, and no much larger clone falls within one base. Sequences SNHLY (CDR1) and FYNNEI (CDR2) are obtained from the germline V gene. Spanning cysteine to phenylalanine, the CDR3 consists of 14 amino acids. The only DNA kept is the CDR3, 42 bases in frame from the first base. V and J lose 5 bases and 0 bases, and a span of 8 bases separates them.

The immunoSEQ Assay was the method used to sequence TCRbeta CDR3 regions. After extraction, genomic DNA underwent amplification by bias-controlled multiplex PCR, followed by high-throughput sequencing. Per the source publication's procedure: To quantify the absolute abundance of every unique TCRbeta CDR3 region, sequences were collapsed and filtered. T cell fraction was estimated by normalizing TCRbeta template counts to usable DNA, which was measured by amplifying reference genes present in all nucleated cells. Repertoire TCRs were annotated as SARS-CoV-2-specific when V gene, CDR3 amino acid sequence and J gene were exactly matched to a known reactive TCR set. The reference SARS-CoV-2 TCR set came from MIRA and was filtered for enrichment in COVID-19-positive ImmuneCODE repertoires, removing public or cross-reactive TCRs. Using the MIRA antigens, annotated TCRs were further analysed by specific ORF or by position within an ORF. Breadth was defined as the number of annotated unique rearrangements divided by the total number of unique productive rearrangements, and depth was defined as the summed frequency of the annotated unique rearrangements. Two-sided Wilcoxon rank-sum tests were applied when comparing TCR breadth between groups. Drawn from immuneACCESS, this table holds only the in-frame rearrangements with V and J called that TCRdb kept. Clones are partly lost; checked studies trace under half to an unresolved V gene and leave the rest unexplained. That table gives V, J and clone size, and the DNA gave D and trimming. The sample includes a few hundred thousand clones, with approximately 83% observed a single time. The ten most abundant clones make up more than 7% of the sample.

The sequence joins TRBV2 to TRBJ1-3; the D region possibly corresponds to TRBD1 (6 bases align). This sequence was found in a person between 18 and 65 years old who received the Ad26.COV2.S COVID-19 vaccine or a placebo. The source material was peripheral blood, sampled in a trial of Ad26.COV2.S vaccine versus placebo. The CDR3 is CASSTTGSGNTIYF. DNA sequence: TGTGCCAGCAGTACGACAGGCTCTGGAAACACCATATATTTT.